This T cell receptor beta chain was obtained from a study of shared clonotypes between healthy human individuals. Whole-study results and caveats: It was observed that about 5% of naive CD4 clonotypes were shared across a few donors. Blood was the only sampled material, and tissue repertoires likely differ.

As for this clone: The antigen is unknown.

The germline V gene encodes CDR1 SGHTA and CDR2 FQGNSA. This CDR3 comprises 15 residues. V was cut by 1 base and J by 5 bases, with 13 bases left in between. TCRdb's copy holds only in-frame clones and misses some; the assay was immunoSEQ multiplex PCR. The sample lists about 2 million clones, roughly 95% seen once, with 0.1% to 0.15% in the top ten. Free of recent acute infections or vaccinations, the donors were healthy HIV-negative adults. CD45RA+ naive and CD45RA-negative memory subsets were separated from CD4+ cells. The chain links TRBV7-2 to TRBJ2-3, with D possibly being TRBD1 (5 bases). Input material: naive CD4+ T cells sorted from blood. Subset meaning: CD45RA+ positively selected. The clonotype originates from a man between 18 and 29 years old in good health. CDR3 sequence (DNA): TGTGCCAGCAGCTTAGGCAGGGCCCGAGGAGATACGCAGTATTTT. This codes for CASSLGRARGDTQYF.